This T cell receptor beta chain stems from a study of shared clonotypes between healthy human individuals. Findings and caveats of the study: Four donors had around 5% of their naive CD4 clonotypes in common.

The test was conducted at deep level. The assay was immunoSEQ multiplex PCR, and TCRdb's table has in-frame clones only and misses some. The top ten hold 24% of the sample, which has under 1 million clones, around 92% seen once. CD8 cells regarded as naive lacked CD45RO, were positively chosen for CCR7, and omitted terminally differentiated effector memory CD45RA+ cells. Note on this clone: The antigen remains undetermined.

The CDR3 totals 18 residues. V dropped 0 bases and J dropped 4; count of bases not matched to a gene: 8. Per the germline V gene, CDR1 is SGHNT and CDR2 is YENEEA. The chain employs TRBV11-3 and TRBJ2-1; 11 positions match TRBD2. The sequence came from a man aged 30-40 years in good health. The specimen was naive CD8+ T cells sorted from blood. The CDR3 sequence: CASSLDSGRAHLYNEQFF. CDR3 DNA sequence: TGTGCCAGCAGCTTAGATAGCGGGAGGGCCCACTTATACAATGAGCAGTTCTTC.